Listed here are 25 T cell receptor beta chains from one sample, sequenced in a study of control samples from healthy donors and cancer patients. Assay used: immunoSEQ multiplex PCR; TCRdb lists only in-frame clones, some missing. The repertoire consists of roughly 88,000 clones, with roughly 92% occurring once and the leading ten covering nearly 0.95%. Source material: blood. These receptors all stem from a woman aged 25 to 39 in good health.

V usage is TRBV7-3 and J usage is TRBJ2-2; D is uncertain. CDR1 and CDR2 (germline): SGHTA, FQGTGA. The CDR3 contains 13 residues. Trimming removed 5 bases from V and 6 bases from J, with 10 bases in between. In DNA form, the CDR3 reads TGTGCCAGCAGCACGTTTTCGGCCGGGGAGCTGTTTTTT. Translated, it gives CASSTFSAGELFF.

This sequence joins TRBV5-1 and TRBJ2-1, with 8 positions matching TRBD2. This CDR3 has 17 amino acids. Germline V gene lookup returns CDR1 SGHRS and CDR2 YFSETQ. The V gene end was trimmed by 4 bases and the J gene end by 5 bases; junction bases not matched to a gene: 14. CDR3 DNA: TGCGCCAGCAGCACGAGCCTATCCCGACTAGCGAACAATGAGCAGTTCTTC. Its translation is CASSTSLSRLANNEQFF.

The rearrangement joins TRBV18 to TRBJ1-6; 7 nucleotides align to TRBD1. J was trimmed by 7 bases and V by 1 base; bases with no gene match: 1. The CDR3 is 14 amino acids. Germline values: CDR1 KGHSH, CDR2 LQKENI. The CDR3 sequence: CASSPQGANSPLHF. The CDR3 nucleotides are TGTGCCAGCTCACCACAGGGGGCCAATTCACCCCTCCACTTT.

This clone was recorded only once. This rearrangement joins TRBV23-1 to TRBJ2-7; TRBD1 matches 7 bases. TRBV23-1 is classed as an ORF, of uncertain function. V was clipped by 5 bases and J by 3 bases; unmatched bases: 10. The CDR3 is 15 residues long. The CDR3 region has the DNA TGCGCCAGCAGTTTCCCGACAGGGATACTCTACGAGCAGTACTTC. Amino acids: CASSFPTGILYEQYF.

The chain combines TRBV5-5 with TRBJ1-5, with TRBD1 matching over 8 bases. V lost 2 bases, J lost 4 bases, and 11 bases stayed unmatched. Germline CDR1 SGHKS, CDR2 YYEKEE (reference sequence). The CDR3 has 17 amino acids. This CDR3 reads CASSLQPGGVGNQPQHF. DNA of the CDR3: TGTGCCAGCAGCTTACAACCAGGGGGCGTTGGGAATCAGCCCCAGCATTTT.

J is TRBJ1-2 and V is TRBV5-6; D remains ambiguous. The germline CDR1 and CDR2 sequences are SGHDT and YYEEEE. V lost 4 bases and J 1 base, leaving 17 bases between the germline ends. This CDR3 region has 16 residues. The CDR3 spells CASSLRHIPCNYGYTF. The CDR3 nucleotides are TGTGCCAGCAGCCTACGACACATACCCTGTAACTATGGCTACACCTTC.

The chain recombines TRBV19 with TRBJ1-5; a weak D match, TRBD1 (6 bases). The V end lost 1 base, the J end lost 2 bases, and 15 bases lay between the germline ends. Germline lookup yields CDR1 LNHDA and CDR2 SQIVND (reference sequence). The CDR3 runs 17 residues. CDR3 residues: CASSIGGGGIGNQPQHF. CDR3 coding DNA: TGTGCCAGTAGTATAGGAGGGGGGGGAATAGGCAATCAGCCCCAGCATTTT.

The V and J genes are TRBV7-9 and TRBJ1-6; D possibly corresponds to TRBD1 (5 bases). The length of the CDR3 is 14 residues. Germline V lookup: CDR1 SEHNR, CDR2 FQNEAQ (reference sequence). Trimming cost V 5 bases and J 8 bases, with 13 bases left between them. The CDR3 spells CASSPGTADSPLHF. CDR3 nucleotides: TGTGCCAGCAGCCCCGGGACGGCGGATTCACCCCTCCACTTT.

In DNA, the CDR3 is TGTGCCAGCAGTCGGCTAGCGGGGCCCTACGAGCAGTACTTC. This gives the protein CASSRLAGPYEQYF. The J gene is TRBJ2-7, the V gene TRBV27; 9 bases are a match to TRBD2. Germline lookup yields CDR1 MNHEY and CDR2 SMNVEV (reference sequence). The length of the CDR3 is 14 residues. V lost 5 bases and J lost 2; bases outside the gene matches: 4.

V is TRBV18 and J is TRBJ1-1; D uncertain. Germline V gene sequence: CDR1 KGHSH, CDR2 LQKENI. Trimming shortened V by 3 bases and J by 2 bases, and 13 bases separated the two germline ends. This CDR3 has 15 residues. The CDR3 nucleotides are TGTGCCAGCTCACCCTCCTCCGCGGTCAACACTGAAGCTTTCTTT. This gives the protein CASSPSSAVNTEAFF. Full variable domain (remainder filled in from reference TRBV18 and TRBJ1-1): NAGVMQNPRHLVRRRGQEARLRCSPMKGHSHVYWYRQLPEEGLKFMVYLQKENIIDESGMPKERFSAEFPKEGPSILRIQQVVRGDSAAYFCASSPSSAVNTEAFFGQGTRLTVV.

The rearrangement uses TRBV19 and TRBJ2-7, with a tentative D call TRBD2 (5 bases). This CDR3 has 15 amino acids. Germline V gives CDR1 LNHDA, CDR2 SQIVND (reference sequence). V lost 5 bases, J lost 1 base, and 15 bases lay in between. The CDR3 spells CASSARLRGSYEQYF. The CDR3 DNA sequence: TGTGCCAGTAGTGCACGCCTCCGGGGTTCCTACGAGCAGTACTTC.

The V and J genes are TRBV11-2 and TRBJ1-2; possibly TRBD1 for D (6 bases). V was pared by 1 base and J by 3 bases, with 12 bases between. The germline V gene has CDR1 SGHAT and CDR2 FQNNGV. This CDR3 region has 15 residues. The CDR3 nucleotides are TGTGCCAGCAGCTTAGGGGCAGGGGAGGACTATGGCTACACCTTC. Its translation is CASSLGAGEDYGYTF.

CDR3 DNA sequence: TGTGCCACCAGCTCCCGACGGACCTTGAACACTGAAGCTTTCTTT. The encoded protein is CATSSRRTLNTEAFF. The chain carries TRBV15 and TRBJ1-1; D is uncertain. CDR3 length equals 15 residues. V dropped 5 bases and J dropped 0 bases, with 13 bases sitting between them. In germline, CDR1 is LNHNV, CDR2 YYDKDF (reference sequence). The whole variable domain, filled in from reference TRBV15 and TRBJ1-1, reads DAMVIQNPRYQVTQFGKPVTLSCSQTLNHNVMYWYQQKSSQAPKLLFHYYDKDFNNEADTPDNFQSRRPNTSFCFLDIRSPGLGDTAMYLCATSSRRTLNTEAFFGQGTRLTVV.

The chain combines TRBV11-2 with TRBJ2-4; D is unclear. From germline, CDR1 is SGHAT and CDR2 FQNNGV. Trimming left V 5 bases short and J 0 bases short, with 8 bases between. The CDR3 totals 14 residues. The CDR3 sequence: CASSRRVAKNIQYF. The CDR3 coding sequence is TGTGCCAGCAGCCGACGGGTAGCCAAAAACATTCAGTACTTC.

This chain links TRBV9 with TRBJ1-1; 7 bases agree with TRBD1. CDR1 SGDLS and CDR2 YYNGEE come from the germline V gene. V shed 3 bases, J shed 3 bases, and the junction held 11 bases outside the gene matches. The CDR3 length is 16 residues. The chain's CDR3 is CASSEGARPSDTEAFF. In nucleotides, the CDR3 is TGTGCCAGCAGCGAGGGGGCCCGGCCGTCGGACACTGAAGCTTTCTTT.

The chain recombines TRBV6-1 with TRBJ2-6; the D gene could be TRBD1 or TRBD2 (5 bases each). Germline V CDR1 and CDR2: MNHNS, SASEGT. The CDR3 covers 17 residues. V shed 3 bases and J shed 0 bases, with 12 bases lying between them. The CDR3 sequence is CASSDGAVASGANVLTF. The CDR3 nucleotides read TGTGCCAGCAGTGACGGGGCCGTAGCCTCTGGGGCCAACGTCCTGACTTTC.

This chain uses TRBV6-6 with TRBJ1-3; TRBD1 is a possible D gene (6 bases). V shed 5 bases and J shed 0 bases, with 17 bases lying between them. CDR1 and CDR2 from the germline V gene are MNHNY and SVGAGI (reference sequence). The CDR3 runs to 17 residues. The CDR3 is CASSRDRLYHSGNTIYF. CDR3 coding DNA: TGTGCCAGCAGTCGAGACAGGCTCTACCACTCTGGAAACACCATATATTTT.

This rearrangement joins TRBV12-3 or TRBV12-4 to TRBJ1-4; D call uncertain. This CDR3 contains 13 residues. V was clipped by 3 bases and J by 2 bases, with 4 bases between them. The CDR3 DNA sequence: TGTGCCAGCAGTTTTACCACTAATGAAAAACTGTTTTTT. Amino acids: CASSFTTNEKLFF.

The chain is built from TRBV3-1 (or the pseudogene TRBV3-2) and TRBJ1-2, with D unresolved. The length of the CDR3 is 14 residues. Germline-derived CDR1 and CDR2 are LGHDT and YNNKEL (reference sequence). Trimming cost V 4 bases and J 1 base, with 10 bases left between them. As DNA, the CDR3 is TGTGCCAGCAGCCTCGTTTCCAGTAACTATGGCTACACCTTC. Translation: CASSLVSSNYGYTF.

This chain links TRBV6-5 with TRBJ1-2; 7 bases are a match to TRBD1. With V trimmed by 7 bases and J by 10 bases, 18 bases remained unmatched. This CDR3 comprises 15 residues. From germline, CDR1 is MNHEY and CDR2 SVGAGI. In DNA form, the CDR3 reads TGTGCCAGCAACAGAGGGGGCAGAAGAGGGGCAAACTACACCTTC. This codes for CASNRGGRRGANYTF.

This chain connects TRBV15 to TRBJ2-7, with TRBD1 identical over 12 bases. CDR3 length equals 13 residues. Germline trimming cut 8 bases from V and 7 bases from J; bases unmatched to any gene: 6. CDR1 LNHNV and CDR2 YYDKDF come from the germline V gene (reference sequence). The CDR3 protein is CATSGTGGEEQYF. The CDR3 DNA reads TGTGCCACCTCCGGGACAGGGGGCGAAGAGCAGTACTTC.

The count of this clone is one. This rearrangement joins TRBV7-7 to TRBJ2-2; D remains ambiguous. The CDR3 sequence is 13 residues long. Germline V lookup: CDR1 SSHAT, CDR2 FNYEAQ (reference sequence). Trimming removed 5 bases at V and 5 bases at J, with 9 bases between. CDR3 loop: CASSASGTGELFF. CDR3 DNA: TGTGCCAGCAGCGCCTCAGGTACCGGGGAGCTGTTTTTT.

The chain couples TRBV30 to TRBJ1-4, with D tentatively TRBD1 (5 bases). V gave up 2 bases and J gave up 5 bases, with 15 bases separating them. CDR1 GTSNPN and CDR2 SVGIG come from the germline V gene (reference sequence). The CDR3 has 15 amino acids. The CDR3 sequence: CAWSRMGQLNEKLFF. CDR3 nucleotide sequence: TGTGCCTGGAGTAGGATGGGGCAGCTAAATGAAAAACTGTTTTTT.

This clone was counted only a few times. The chain uses TRBV6-5 and TRBJ2-2, with D perhaps assigned TRBD1 or TRBD2 (6 bases each). The V gene's germline CDR1 is MNHEY and CDR2 SVGAGI. V gave up 6 bases and J gave up 6 bases, with 17 bases separating them. The CDR3 totals 15 residues. The DNA for the CDR3 is TGTGCCAGCAGGAGGGGGGACATCGGAGCCGGGGAGCTGTTTTTT. It is translated as CASRRGDIGAGELFF.

V and J are TRBV18 and TRBJ1-6, with TRBD1 as a possible D gene (5 bases). CDR3 length: 16 residues. Germline lookup yields CDR1 KGHSH and CDR2 LQKENI. V was clipped by 3 bases and J by 0 bases, with 9 bases between them. The CDR3 protein is CASSPGGSSYNSPLHF. The CDR3 DNA sequence: TGTGCCAGCTCACCGGGGGGGAGCTCCTATAATTCACCCCTCCACTTT.